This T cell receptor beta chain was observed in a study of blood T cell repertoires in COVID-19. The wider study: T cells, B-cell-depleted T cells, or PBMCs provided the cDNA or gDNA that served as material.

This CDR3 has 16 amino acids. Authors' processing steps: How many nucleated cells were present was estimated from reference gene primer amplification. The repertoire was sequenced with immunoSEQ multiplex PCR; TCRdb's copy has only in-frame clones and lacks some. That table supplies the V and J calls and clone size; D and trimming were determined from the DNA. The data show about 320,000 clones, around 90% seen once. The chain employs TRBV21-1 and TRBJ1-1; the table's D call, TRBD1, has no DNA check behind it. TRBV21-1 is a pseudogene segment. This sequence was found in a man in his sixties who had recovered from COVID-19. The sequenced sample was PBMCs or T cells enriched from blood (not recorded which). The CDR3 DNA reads TGTGCCAGCAGCAAGGGGCCCCGAGGGGGCCACACTGAAGCTTTCTTT. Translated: CASSKGPRGGHTEAFF.